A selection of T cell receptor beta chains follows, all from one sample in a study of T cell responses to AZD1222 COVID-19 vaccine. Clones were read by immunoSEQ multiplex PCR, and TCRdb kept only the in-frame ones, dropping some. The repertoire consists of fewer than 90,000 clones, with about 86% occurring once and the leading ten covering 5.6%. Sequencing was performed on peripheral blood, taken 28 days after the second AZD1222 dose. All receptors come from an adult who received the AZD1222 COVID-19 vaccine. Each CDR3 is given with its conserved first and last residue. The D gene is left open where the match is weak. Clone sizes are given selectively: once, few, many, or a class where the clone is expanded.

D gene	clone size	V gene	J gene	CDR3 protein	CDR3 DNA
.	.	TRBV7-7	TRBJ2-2	CASSSDGGELFF	TGTGCTAGCAGCTCTGATGGGGGGGAGCTGTTTTTT
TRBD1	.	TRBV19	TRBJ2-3	CASSIVRGQGPDTQYF	TGTGCCAGTAGTATAGTTCGAGGACAGGGCCCAGATACGCAGTATTTT
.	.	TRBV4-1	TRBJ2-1	CASSPSPGDYNEQFF	TGCGCCAGCAGCCCTTCCCCAGGGGACTACAATGAGCAGTTCTTC
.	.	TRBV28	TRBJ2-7	CASSQKGYEQYF	TGTGCCAGCAGTCAGAAGGGCTACGAGCAGTACTTC
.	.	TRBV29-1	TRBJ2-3	CSGGETQYF	TGCAGCGGAGGAGAAACGCAGTATTTT
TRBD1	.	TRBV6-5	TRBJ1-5	CASTRGRNQPQHF	TGTGCCAGCACCAGGGGGCGGAATCAGCCCCAGCATTTT
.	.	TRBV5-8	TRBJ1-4	CASSNRVLINEKLFF	TGTGCCAGCAGCAACAGGGTTCTTATTAATGAAAAACTGTTTTTT
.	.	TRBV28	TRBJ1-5	CASREGQSNQPQHF	TGTGCCAGCAGGGAGGGACAAAGCAATCAGCCCCAGCATTTT
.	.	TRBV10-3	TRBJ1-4	CAMRQLPNEKLFF	TGTGCCATGCGACAGCTACCTAATGAAAAACTGTTTTTT
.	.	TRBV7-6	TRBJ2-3	CASSSSTDTQYF	TGTGCCAGCAGCTCCTCCACAGATACGCAGTATTTT
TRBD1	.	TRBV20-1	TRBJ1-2	CSASGTGPQTTIYGYTF	TGCAGTGCTAGTGGGACAGGGCCCCAAACTACCATCTATGGCTACACCTTC
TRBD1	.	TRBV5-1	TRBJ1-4	CASSPDREGEKLFF	TGCGCCAGCAGTCCGGACAGGGAGGGTGAAAAACTGTTTTTT
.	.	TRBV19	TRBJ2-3	CASSILLVDTQYF	TGTGCCAGTAGTATCCTGCTGGTAGATACGCAGTATTTT
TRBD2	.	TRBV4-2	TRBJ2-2	CASSHDLAGDRTGELFF	TGTGCCAGCAGCCACGATCTAGCGGGAGACAGGACCGGGGAGCTGTTTTTT
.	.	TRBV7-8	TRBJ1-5	CASSLVWANNQPQHF	TGTGCCAGCAGCTTAGTTTGGGCAAATAATCAGCCCCAGCATTTT
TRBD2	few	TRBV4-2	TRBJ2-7	CASSQDPTGGSSYEQYF	TGTGCCAGCAGCCAAGACCCGACGGGGGGAAGCTCCTACGAGCAGTACTTC
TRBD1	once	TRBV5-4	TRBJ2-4	CASSIDRAETKNIQYF	TGTGCCAGCAGCATCGACAGGGCGGAAACCAAAAACATTCAGTACTTC
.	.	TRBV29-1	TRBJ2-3	CSGIGGATDTQYF	TGCAGCGGCATAGGCGGGGCGACAGATACGCAGTATTTT
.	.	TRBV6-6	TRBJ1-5	CASRKDGNQPQHF	TGTGCCAGCAGAAAGGACGGGAATCAGCCCCAGCATTTT
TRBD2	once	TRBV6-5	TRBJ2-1	CASIPGTSLDEQFF	TGTGCCAGCATTCCCGGGACTAGCCTGGATGAGCAGTTCTTC
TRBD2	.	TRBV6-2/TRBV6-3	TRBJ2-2	CASSYAGGGLTTGELFF	TGTGCCAGCAGTTACGCCGGGGGGGGGCTTACCACCGGGGAGCTGTTTTTT
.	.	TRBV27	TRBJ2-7	CASMRTGRDYEQYF	TGTGCCAGCATGAGAACAGGTAGGGACTACGAGCAGTACTTC
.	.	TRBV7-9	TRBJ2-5	CASSLAQGWGETQYF	TGTGCCAGCAGCTTAGCACAGGGCTGGGGGGAGACCCAGTACTTC
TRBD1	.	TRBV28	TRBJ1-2	CASSPGDRIYGYTF	TGTGCCAGCAGTCCCGGGGACAGAATCTATGGCTACACCTTC
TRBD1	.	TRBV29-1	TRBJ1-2	CSVGEFEGAHGYTF	TGCAGCGTTGGGGAATTTGAGGGGGCGCATGGCTACACCTTC
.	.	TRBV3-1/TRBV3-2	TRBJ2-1	CASSQASDQGGEQFF	TGTGCCAGCAGCCAAGCGAGCGATCAAGGGGGTGAGCAGTTCTTC
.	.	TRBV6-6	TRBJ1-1	CASRQGPVTEAFF	TGTGCCAGCAGACAGGGACCGGTCACTGAAGCTTTCTTT
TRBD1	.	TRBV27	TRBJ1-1	CASSYRGTEAFF	TGTGCCAGCAGTTACAGGGGCACTGAAGCTTTCTTT
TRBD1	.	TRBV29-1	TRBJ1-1	CSAGTETEAFF	TGCAGCGCTGGGACAGAGACTGAAGCTTTCTTT
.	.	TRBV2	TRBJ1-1	CASVIKGQGLRAFF	TGTGCCAGCGTCATAAAGGGGCAGGGGCTCCGAGCTTTCTTT
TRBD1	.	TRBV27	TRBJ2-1	CASSRRGTGFYNEQFF	TGTGCCAGCAGTCGTCGAGGGACAGGATTCTACAATGAGCAGTTCTTC
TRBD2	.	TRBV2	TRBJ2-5	CASTWTSGSGETQYF	TGTGCCAGCACCTGGACTAGCGGGAGTGGAGAGACCCAGTACTTC
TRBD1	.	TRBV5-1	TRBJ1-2	CASSTGTGGFGYTF	TGCGCCAGCAGCACCGGGACAGGGGGCTTTGGCTACACCTTC
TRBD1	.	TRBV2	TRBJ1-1	CASSDRGRSTWAFF	TGTGCCAGCAGTGACAGGGGGCGGAGCACTTGGGCTTTCTTT
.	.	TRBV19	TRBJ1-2	CASSSVEGYGYTF	TGTGCCAGTAGCTCCGTTGAGGGGTATGGCTACACCTTC
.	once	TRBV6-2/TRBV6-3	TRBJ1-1	CASSYSVVQSTEAFF	TGTGCCAGCAGTTACTCTGTAGTCCAGAGCACTGAAGCTTTCTTT
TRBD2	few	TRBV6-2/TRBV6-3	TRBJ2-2	CASSGTSGGFKLFF	TGTGCCAGCAGTGGGACTAGCGGGGGGTTTAAGCTGTTTTTT
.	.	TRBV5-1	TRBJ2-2	CASSLGLVFTGELFF	TGCGCCAGCAGCTTGGGACTAGTTTTCACCGGGGAGCTGTTTTTT
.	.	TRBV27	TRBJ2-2	CGAGPTGGELFF	TGTGGCGCGGGGCCGACGGGCGGGGAGCTGTTTTTT
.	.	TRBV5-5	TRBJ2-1	CASSSIDVRKEQFF	TGTGCCAGCAGCTCCATAGACGTGAGGAAGGAGCAGTTCTTC